Sequencing of this T cell receptor (beta chain) was carried out in a study of blood T cells in healthy people across ages. Study-wide results and limits: Naive T cell percentage strongly correlated with TCR beta diversity. What prevented conclusive comparison of naive and antigen-experienced cells was that PBMCs were unsorted.

Trimming stripped 5 bases from V and 0 bases from J, with 11 bases between. The CDR3 runs 14 residues. Those donating, healthy Caucasian individuals from Russia, were aged roughly 6 to 100. The sample holds a few counts of this clonotype. As yet, its antigen is unknown. It was with a sample-barcoded 5' primer and a J-beta primer mix that a second PCR of roughly 7 to 12 cycles was run. All samples yielded 2.5 million or more CDR3-containing paired-end reads. TCRdb itself ran the 5' RACE reads through MiXCR, one entry per CDR3 protein. The repertoire holds around 1,700,000 distinct CDR3 sequences, with over 25% as singletons.

The TCR sequence derives from a woman in her twenties or thirties in good health. The rearrangement uses TRBV12-3 or TRBV12-4 and TRBJ2-7, with D unresolved. Specimen: blood. The CDR3 coding sequence is TGTGCCAGCAGTGGGCCAAGGAGCTCCTACGAGCAGTACTTC. This codes for CASSGPRSSYEQYF.